The 30 T cell receptor beta chains listed next were all sequenced from one sample in a study of human CD4 T cells and Enterobacteriaceae. Profiled with immunoSEQ multiplex PCR; TCRdb holds only in-frame clones, not every one. The table shows about 29,000 clones, with about 80% occurring only once. The memory gate held CD4+ cells that were not CD45RA+CCR7+CD95- naive cells, over 95% pure. Sequencing input: memory CD4+ T cells from blood. Every receptor here comes from a human donor in good health.

The rearrangement joins TRBV9 to TRBJ1-1; 7 bases match TRBD1. From germline, CDR1 is SGDLS and CDR2 YYNGEE. The CDR3 has 15 amino acids. V gave up 3 bases and J gave up 3 bases; unmatched junction bases: 8. The CDR3 is CASSGRTGLHTEAFF. CDR3 in DNA: TGTGCCAGCAGCGGGAGGACAGGTCTGCACACTGAAGCTTTCTTT.

This chain links TRBV5-1 with TRBJ2-3, with D perhaps TRBD1 (6 bases). This CDR3 has 15 amino acids. CDR1 and CDR2 (germline): SGHRS, YFSETQ. Trimming took 2 bases from V and 6 from J, leaving 16 bases between them. CDR3 coding DNA: TGCGCCAGCAGCTTACAGGGTTATGGTCAGGATACGCAGTATTTT. It codes for CASSLQGYGQDTQYF.

The rearrangement joins TRBV6-5 to TRBJ1-1; no definite D call. The CDR3 is made up of 16 amino acids. The germline CDR1 and CDR2 sequences are MNHEY and SVGAGI. The germline V and J ends were trimmed by 2 bases and 0 bases, with 13 bases remaining between them. The CDR3 sequence is CASSYGAVEMNTEAFF. In DNA, the CDR3 is TGTGCCAGCAGTTACGGAGCCGTAGAAATGAACACTGAAGCTTTCTTT.

The chain combines TRBV14 with TRBJ1-1; maybe TRBD1 (6 bases). The V end lost 5 bases, the J end lost 4 bases, and 17 bases lay between the germline ends. The germline CDR1 and CDR2 sequences are SGHDN and FVKESK. The CDR3 extends over 15 amino acids. The CDR3 protein is CASSGSRGAATEAFF. The CDR3 DNA sequence: TGTGCCAGCAGCGGGTCGCGGGGGGCGGCCACTGAAGCTTTCTTT.

V usage is TRBV27 and J usage is TRBJ2-7; TRBD1 agrees at 7 bases. V lost 4 bases to trimming and J lost 0 bases; unmatched junction nucleotides: 9. The CDR3 sequence is 16 residues long. Germline CDR1 is MNHEY and CDR2 is SMNVEV (reference sequence). CDR3 DNA sequence: TGTGCCAGCAGTTCCCCGGGACAGCAAAGCTCCTACGAGCAGTACTTC. It codes for CASSSPGQQSSYEQYF.

This clone was counted between two and nine times. The V call is TRBV28, the J call TRBJ1-1; D ambiguous. CDR1 MDHEN and CDR2 SYDVKM come from the germline V gene. Trimming took off 5 bases at V and 11 bases at J, with 15 bases between the two ends. This CDR3 has 12 amino acids. CDR3 sequence reads: CASSPTLTRAFF. The CDR3 DNA sequence: TGTGCCAGCAGTCCCACTCTAACAAGGGCTTTCTTT.

The V call is TRBV11-2, the J call TRBJ2-7, with TRBD2 matching 9 bases. V lost 5 bases, J lost 11 bases, and 13 bases stayed unmatched. This CDR3 has 14 residues. Looked up from germline, CDR1 is SGHAT and CDR2 is FQNNGV. CDR3 in amino acids: CASSPRSSGTWEYF. The DNA of the CDR3 is TGTGCCAGCAGCCCCCGGTCTAGCGGGACGTGGGAGTACTTC.

J is TRBJ1-5 and V is TRBV6-1; tentatively, D is TRBD1 (5 bases). Germline CDR1 reads MNHNS; CDR2 reads SASEGT. Trimming removed 6 bases from V and 7 bases from J, with 16 bases in between. The CDR3 consists of 14 residues. The CDR3, as DNA: TGTGCCAGCAGGTGGGACGCTGGAGCACAGCCCCAGCATTTT. Translated: CASRWDAGAQPQHF.

The chain has TRBV2 and TRBJ2-2; D call uncertain. Germline CDR1 SNHLY, CDR2 FYNNEI. This CDR3 spans 15 amino acids. Trimming removed 5 bases at V and 2 bases at J, with 12 bases between. The CDR3 spells CASSPRRVNTGELFF. Here the CDR3 DNA reads TGTGCCAGCAGTCCCCGAAGAGTAAACACCGGGGAGCTGTTTTTT.

The chain joins TRBV27 to TRBJ2-2; 8 bases line up with TRBD2. The germline V gene has CDR1 MNHEY and CDR2 SMNVEV (reference sequence). The CDR3 covers 19 residues. V lost 2 bases to trimming and J lost 4 bases; unmatched junction nucleotides: 15. CDR3 DNA: TGTGCCAGCAGTTTACAGGGCAGTTCCAGCGGGAGTCCCACCGGGGAGCTGTTTTTT. Translating gives CASSLQGSSSGSPTGELFF.

This clone is medium-sized within its sample. The DNA of the CDR3 is TGCGCCAGCAGCCTGGGGACAGGGATCGGGGAGCAGTACTTC. Translating gives CASSLGTGIGEQYF. The chain combines TRBV5-1 with TRBJ2-7; TRBD1 agrees at 9 bases. The CDR3 length is 14 residues. The V gene end was trimmed by 4 bases and the J gene end by 7 bases; junction bases not matched to a gene: 9. Germline V gene data show CDR1 as SGHRS and CDR2 as YFSETQ.

This clone has more than one count but fewer than ten. This chain uses TRBV12-5 with TRBJ1-3; a possible D gene is TRBD1 (5 bases). The V end lost 1 base, the J end lost 5 bases, and 12 bases lay between the germline ends. The CDR3 is made up of 15 amino acids. Germline V gene lookup returns CDR1 LGHNT and CDR2 FRNRAP. Here the CDR3 reads CASGLDNGGRNTIYF. The CDR3 DNA reads TGTGCTAGTGGTTTGGATAACGGGGGGAGAAACACCATATATTTT.

The gene calls are TRBV6-6 and TRBJ2-7, with 7 bases fitting TRBD2. Germline V lookup: CDR1 MNHNY, CDR2 SVGAGI (reference sequence). The CDR3 covers 16 residues. V lost 3 bases and J lost 3; bases outside the gene matches: 11. The CDR3 DNA reads as TGTGCCAGCAGTTATTTACCCGCGGGAGAAGGCTACGAGCAGTACTTC. Translating it yields CASSYLPAGEGYEQYF.

The chain combines TRBV5-4 with TRBJ2-2; perhaps TRBD1 as D (6 bases). Trimming took 4 bases from V and 4 from J, leaving 26 bases between them. The CDR3 extends over 19 amino acids. Germline CDR1 is SGHNT and CDR2 is YYREEE (reference sequence). In DNA form, the CDR3 reads TGTGCCAGCAGCCTCACCATTAGGACTCTGAAGGGGGTCACCGGGGAGCTGTTTTTT. It codes for CASSLTIRTLKGVTGELFF.

On this clone itself: Other DNA sequences in the same sample also yield this CDR3. The chain has TRBV10-1 and TRBJ2-7; no clear D gene. The germline CDR1 and CDR2 sequences are WNHNN and SYGVQD (reference sequence). The germline V and J ends were trimmed by 1 base and 3 bases, with 10 bases remaining between them. This CDR3 is 14 amino acids long. CDR3 region: CASSEYAEGYEQYF. In DNA, the CDR3 is TGCGCCAGCAGTGAGTACGCAGAAGGCTACGAGCAGTACTTC.

This chain links TRBV5-4 with TRBJ1-2; TRBD1 matches 7 bases. Germline CDR1 reads SGHNT; CDR2 reads YYREEE (reference sequence). V was pared by 4 bases and J by 5 bases, with 11 bases of the junction left unmatched. The CDR3 has 15 amino acids. The CDR3 sequence: CASSPKQGPTYGYTF. The CDR3 nucleotides read TGTGCCAGCAGCCCAAAACAGGGGCCCACTTATGGCTACACCTTC.

This clone was counted between two and nine times. This chain connects TRBV15 to TRBJ2-7; TRBD2 is a possible D gene (6 bases). The CDR3 runs to 15 residues. The V end lost 1 base, the J end lost 7 bases, and 17 bases lay between the germline ends. Germline CDR1 is LNHNV and CDR2 is YYDKDF (reference sequence). CDR3 DNA sequence: TGTGCCACCAGCAGAGGCGGGACCACTAGGAGGGAGCAGTACTTC. Residues: CATSRGGTTRREQYF.

This rearrangement joins TRBV7-9 to TRBJ2-5; TRBD2 agrees at 11 bases. CDR1 is SEHNR and CDR2 is FQNEAQ in the germline V gene (reference sequence). This CDR3 is built from 15 residues. J gave up 5 bases and V 1 base, and 3 bases lay outside the gene matches. CDR3 coding DNA: TGTGCCAGCAGCTTAGTACTAGCGGGAGTGGAGACCCAGTACTTC. Protein product: CASSLVLAGVETQYF.

The CDR3 region has the DNA TGTGCCAGCAGCCGTCTCCAGGTCGACACAGATACGCAGTATTTT. Residues: CASSRLQVDTDTQYF. The genes are TRBV4-2 and TRBJ2-3; no firm D call. Germline loops: CDR1 LGHNA, CDR2 YNFKEQ. V dropped 4 bases and J dropped 2 bases, with 13 bases sitting between them. CDR3 length equals 15 residues.

The chain couples TRBV2 to TRBJ1-2; no reliable D call. This CDR3 comprises 14 residues. V gave up 1 base and J gave up 6 bases, with 12 bases separating them. The germline V gene has CDR1 SNHLY and CDR2 FYNNEI. The DNA of the CDR3 is TGTGCCAGCAGTGAAGGCCAGCTAACCGATGGCTACACCTTC. Translating gives CASSEGQLTDGYTF.

The V gene is TRBV29-1, the J gene TRBJ2-7; 7 bases map to TRBD1. In germline, CDR1 is SQVTM, CDR2 ANQGSEA. Germline trimming cut 4 bases from V and 4 bases from J; bases unmatched to any gene: 7. The CDR3 spans 13 residues. The CDR3 nucleotides are TGCAGCGTTGGGGCGACAGGGCAGTACGAGCAGTACTTC. Residues: CSVGATGQYEQYF.

The V call is TRBV6-1, the J call TRBJ1-5; 10 nucleotides match TRBD1. The CDR3 spans 14 residues. With 7 bases clipped from V and 9 bases from J, the junction kept 9 bases outside the gene matches. CDR1 and CDR2 (germline): MNHNS, SASEGT. The CDR3 loop is CASNPGQGLWPQHF. For the CDR3, the DNA is TGTGCCAGCAACCCGGGACAGGGGCTCTGGCCCCAGCATTTT.

This clone occurred once. Other DNA sequences of this sample code for an identical CDR3. The chain carries TRBV18 and TRBJ1-2, with TRBD1 matching over 8 bases. CDR1 is KGHSH and CDR2 is LQKENI in the germline V gene. This CDR3 spans 14 amino acids. V lost 3 bases and J lost 4; bases outside the gene matches: 4. The chain's CDR3 is CASSPGRGPYGYTF. CDR3 bases: TGTGCCAGCTCACCGGGCAGGGGGCCCTATGGCTACACCTTC.

The chain uses TRBV6-4 and TRBJ1-2; D not certain. CDR3 size: 11 residues. Deletions cut 10 bases from V and 6 bases from J, with 12 bases between. Germline CDR1 reads MRHNA; CDR2 reads SNTAGT. CDR3 in DNA: TGTGCCACCGATAGATATGATGGCTACACCTTC. Translation: CATDRYDGYTF.

The chain combines TRBV27 with TRBJ1-6; the D is unclear. Germline V lookup: CDR1 MNHEY, CDR2 SMNVEV (reference sequence). The CDR3 is made up of 14 amino acids. V was trimmed by 5 bases and J by 6 bases, leaving 11 bases between them. This CDR3 is CASSPTRANSPLHF. The CDR3 DNA sequence: TGTGCCAGCAGTCCCACAAGGGCTAATTCACCCCTCCACTTT.

V is TRBV2 and J is TRBJ2-1; the match to TRBD2 covers 13 bases. CDR1 and CDR2 from the germline V gene are SNHLY and FYNNEI. This CDR3 has 14 amino acids. V was pared by 6 bases and J by 9 bases, with 5 bases of the junction left unmatched. CDR3 region: CASSRTSGSGEQFF. CDR3 DNA sequence: TGTGCCAGCAGCCGGACTAGCGGGAGCGGTGAGCAGTTCTTC.

The rearrangement uses TRBV6-9 and TRBJ1-1; TRBD1 matches 7 bases. The CDR3 extends over 13 amino acids. V shed 6 bases and J 4 bases; nucleotides not matched to a gene: 5. Per the germline V gene, CDR1 is MNHGY and CDR2 is SVAAGI. The CDR3 DNA reads TGTGCCAGCAGGCCGAGACAGGGCACTGAAGCTTTCTTT. Translation gives CASRPRQGTEAFF.

The V and J genes are TRBV5-4 and TRBJ2-2; D remains unclear. The V gene lost 0 bases and the J gene lost 1 base, with 4 bases spanning the gap. Germline V lookup: CDR1 SGHNT, CDR2 YYREEE (reference sequence). CDR3 length: 14 amino acids. The CDR3 DNA follows: TGTGCCAGCAGCTTGGCTGGGAACACCGGGGAGCTGTTTTTT. It translates to CASSLAGNTGELFF.

This chain uses TRBV29-1 with TRBJ2-3; 11 bases map to TRBD2. V was pared by 1 base and J by 0 bases, with 12 bases of the junction left unmatched. The CDR3 sequence is 19 residues long. Germline V gives CDR1 SQVTM, CDR2 ANQGSEA. This CDR3 is CSVEASGTSGRISTDTQYF. For the CDR3, the DNA is TGCAGCGTTGAAGCCTCCGGGACTAGCGGACGAATTAGCACAGATACGCAGTATTTT.

This clone was recorded once. The chain is built from TRBV4-1 and TRBJ2-2; TRBD1 aligns across 11 bases. Germline CDR1 reads MGHRA; CDR2 reads YSYEKL. The CDR3 is 15 amino acids. J was trimmed by 5 bases and V by 4 bases; bases with no gene match: 3. CDR3 amino acids: CASSRGQGATGELFF. In DNA, the CDR3 is TGCGCCAGCAGCCGAGGACAGGGGGCAACCGGGGAGCTGTTTTTT.